The 4 T cell receptor beta chains given below trace back to one sample, sequenced in a study of cytomegalovirus exposure and HLA in healthy donors. Primers for the PCR totalled 60 Vbeta and 13 Jbeta. Clones were sequenced by immunoSEQ multiplex PCR, and TCRdb holds only the in-frame ones, with some missing. The profile covers about 210,000 clones, with around 80% appearing a single time and roughly 0.45% taken by the ten largest. Specimen: PBMCs. The receptors here all came from a boy younger than 18 in good health and CMV-seronegative.

This clone was seen a few times. V and J are TRBV6-4 and TRBJ2-1; the match to TRBD1 covers 7 bases. V lost 0 bases, J lost 8 bases, and 7 bases stayed unmatched. Per the germline V gene, CDR1 is MRHNA and CDR2 is SNTAGT. The CDR3 is 15 amino acids. DNA for the CDR3: TGTGCCAGCAGTGACTCGAAGGACAGGTTCGATGAGCAGTTCTTC. This codes for CASSDSKDRFDEQFF.

The chain combines TRBV11-1 with TRBJ1-1; possibly TRBD1 for D (6 bases). Between the trimmed V and J ends, which lost 3 bases and 4 bases, there was a span of 18 bases. The CDR3 is 16 residues long. CDR1 and CDR2 from the germline V gene are SGHAT and FQDESV (reference sequence). The CDR3 nucleotides are TGTGCCAGCAGCTTTAGCGGGGGGGCTGGAAGCACTGAAGCTTTCTTT. This sequence encodes CASSFSGGAGSTEAFF.

This sequence joins TRBV6-1 and TRBJ1-1, with D possibly TRBD1 on 6 matching bases. CDR1 and CDR2 (germline): MNHNS, SASEGT. The CDR3 is 14 residues long. V was shortened by 5 bases and J by 4 bases, with 14 bases between the two germline ends. In DNA form, the CDR3 reads TGTGCCAGCAGTAAACTACAGGGCCCCACTGAAGCTTTCTTT. Protein sequence: CASSKLQGPTEAFF.

The rearrangement joins TRBV2 to TRBJ1-3, with no clear D. Germline V CDR1 and CDR2: SNHLY, FYNNEI. The CDR3 spans 15 residues. V gave up 2 bases and J gave up 0 bases, with 8 bases separating them. The CDR3 nucleotides are TGTGCCAGCAGTGAACTAATAAGCTCTGGAAACACCATATATTTT. Protein: CASSELISSGNTIYF. Filled out from reference TRBV2 and TRBJ1-3, the complete variable domain reads EPEVTQTPSHQVTQMGQEVILRCVPISNHLYFYWYRQILGQKVEFLVSFYNNEISEKSEIFDDQFSVERPDGSNFTLKIRSTKLEDSAMYFCASSELISSGNTIYFGEGSWLTVV.